The sequence of this T cell receptor (beta chain) was determined in a study of control samples from healthy donors and cancer patients (dated by TCRdb to about 2020). The CDR3 sequence holds 11 residues, the cysteine and phenylalanine included. Only the CDR3 portion is preserved as DNA: 33 bases, with reading frame beginning at the first base. V gives up 2 bases and J gives up 5 bases, and the segment between their germline ends measures 7 bases. The germline V gene (reference sequence) yields GTSNPN for CDR1 and SVGIG for CDR2. Libraries were constructed by the immunoSEQ multiplex PCR assay. TCRdb provides this immuneACCESS table in a form limited to in-frame rearrangements. Some clones are lacking; in checked studies, under half of them reflect an unresolved V gene, and why the rest are absent is not known. Across this sample there are 100,000 or so clones, with about 80% seen only once. The ten largest make up about 10% of the sample.

A word on this clone: Its antigen is currently not known. There are no base qualities to consult, and no much larger clone falls within one base.

The V gene is TRBV30 and the J gene is TRBJ2-7; a confident D gene designation cannot be given. Sample: blood. The receptor was isolated from a woman aged 25 to 39 in good health. The encoded CDR3 is CAWSRAHEQYF. The nucleotides read TGTGCCTGGAGTAGGGCACACGAGCAGTACTTC.